This TCR beta chain emerged from a study of CD8 T cells in ankylosing spondylitis. V was pared by 0 bases and J by 5 bases, with 7 bases between. Germline lookup yields CDR1 KGHDR and CDR2 SFDVKD. The CDR3 has 14 amino acids. Scientists made TCR beta libraries using quantitative 5'-RACE with molecular barcodes. TCRdb re-called the 5' RACE reads through MiXCR, storing one row per CDR3 protein. Altogether 250,000 to 350,000 distinct CDR3 sequences are present, about a fifth being singletons, with the ten largest covering around 3.2%. The TCR sequence derives from a female donor with ankylosing spondylitis or in good health (not recorded which). V gene TRBV24-1 combines with J gene TRBJ2-1; D is unresolved. Material: blood, either unsorted or a sorted T cell fraction (not recorded which). The CDR3 coding sequence is TGTGCCACCAGTGATTTGCGAGTAAACAATGAGCAGTTCTTC. Amino acids: CATSDLRVNNEQFF.